This T cell receptor beta chain was captured in a study of CD4 T cells in relation to SARS-CoV-2 and coronaviruses. Points from the study as a whole: About 65% of donors had memory CD4+ clonotypes crossrecognizing SARS-CoV-2 and common cold coronavirus spike. Monoreactive clones expanded significantly more to SARS-CoV-2 than crossreactive clones did.

Naive or memory CD4+ cells were cultured 1:1 with T cell-depleted PBMCs plus CEF. Of note for this clone: What it binds is unknown.

The protocol was immunoSEQ multiplex PCR, while the TCRdb copy is restricted to in-frame clones and leaves out a portion. The table includes around 35,000 clones, 82% detected once. Sequencing was done on a sample of naive CD4+ T cells from PBMCs, cultured in vitro. The subset here: naive CD4+ T cells isolated by negative enrichment. The clonotype comes from an adult with COVID-19.

For the CDR3, the DNA is TGTGCCATCAGTGAGGCAGATCAGCCCCAGCATTTT. This encodes CAISEADQPQHF. V usage is TRBV10-3 and J usage is TRBJ1-5; D is undetermined. Per the germline V gene, CDR1 is ENHRY and CDR2 is SYGVKD. Trimming removed 2 bases at V and 5 bases at J, with 4 bases between. The CDR3 is made up of 12 amino acids.